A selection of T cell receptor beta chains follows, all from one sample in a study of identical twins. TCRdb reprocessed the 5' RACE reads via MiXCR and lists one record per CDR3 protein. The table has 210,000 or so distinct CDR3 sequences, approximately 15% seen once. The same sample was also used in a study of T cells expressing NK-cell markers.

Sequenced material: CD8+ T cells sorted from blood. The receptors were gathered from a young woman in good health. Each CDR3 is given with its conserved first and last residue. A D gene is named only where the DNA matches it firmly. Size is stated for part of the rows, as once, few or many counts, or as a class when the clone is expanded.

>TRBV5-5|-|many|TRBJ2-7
TGTGCCAGCAGCTTTGACAGCTACGAGCAGTACTTC
CASSFDSYEQYF
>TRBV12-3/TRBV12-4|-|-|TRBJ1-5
TGTGCCAGCAAGGACACCAATCAGCCCCAGCATTTT
CASKDTNQPQHF
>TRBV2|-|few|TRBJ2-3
TGTGCCAGCAGTGGGGAGTCGGCAGATACGCAGTATTTT
CASSGESADTQYF
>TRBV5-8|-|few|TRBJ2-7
TGTGCCAGCAGCTTGCCAAGGTCAGGATTCTACGAGCAGTACTTC
CASSLPRSGFYEQYF
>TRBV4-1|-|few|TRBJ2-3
TGCGCCAGCAGCTTCTGGGACCTCTCTAGCACAGATACGCAGTATTTT
CASSFWDLSSTDTQYF
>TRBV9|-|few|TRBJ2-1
TGTGCCAGCAGCGCCGGAGGAGCGGACCACAATGAGCAGTTCTTC
CASSAGGADHNEQFF
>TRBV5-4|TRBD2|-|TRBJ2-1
TGTGCCAGCAGCCTGGGACTAGCGGGGGCCCTCTCCTACAATGAGCAGTTCTTC
CASSLGLAGALSYNEQFF
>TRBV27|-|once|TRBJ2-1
TGTGCCAGCAGTTTAACGAGGGAGTCGTTCTTC
CASSLTRESFF
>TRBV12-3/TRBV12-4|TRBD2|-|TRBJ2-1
TGTGCCACGGGGGGAACAAACAATGAGCAGTTCTTC
CATGGTNNEQFF
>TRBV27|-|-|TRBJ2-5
TGTGCCAGCAGACCAGGGGGGTGGGAGACCCAGTACTTC
CASRPGGWETQYF
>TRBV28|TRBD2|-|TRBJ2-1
TGTGCCAGCAATCTAGCGGTATACAATGAGCAGTTCTTC
CASNLAVYNEQFF
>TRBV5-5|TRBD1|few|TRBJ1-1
TGTGCCAGCAGCTTTTCGCTGCGGACAGGGGTCGGGACTGAAGCTTTCTTT
CASSFSLRTGVGTEAFF
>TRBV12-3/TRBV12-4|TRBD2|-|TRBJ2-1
TGTGCCAGCAGTTTACTAGCGGGATGGCTTAACAATGAGCAGTTCTTC
CASSLLAGWLNNEQFF
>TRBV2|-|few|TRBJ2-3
TGTGCCAGCAACCCGATAGCGGCTCCTAGCACAGATACGCAGTATTTT
CASNPIAAPSTDTQYF
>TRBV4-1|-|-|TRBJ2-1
TGCGCCAGCAGCCAAGAGACCGCCCCCTACAATGAGCAGTTCTTC
CASSQETAPYNEQFF
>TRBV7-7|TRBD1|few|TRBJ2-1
TGTGCCAGCAGCTTACTGACAGGGATCGATGAGCAGTTCTTC
CASSLLTGIDEQFF
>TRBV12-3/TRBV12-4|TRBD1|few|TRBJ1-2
TGTGCCAGCAGCGAGGGACAGTCGTATGGCTACACCTTC
CASSEGQSYGYTF
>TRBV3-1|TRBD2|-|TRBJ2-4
TGTGCCAGCAGCAGGGGGACTAGCGGGGGAGGGCTGGGAAACATTCAGTACTTC
CASSRGTSGGGLGNIQYF
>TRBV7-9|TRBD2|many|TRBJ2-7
TGTGCTACTGGGGGGGGGAGCTCCTACGAGCAGTACTTC
CATGGGSSYEQYF
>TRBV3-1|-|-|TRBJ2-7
TGTGCCAGCAGCCAGTACGGCACCTCCTACGAGCAGTACTTC
CASSQYGTSYEQYF
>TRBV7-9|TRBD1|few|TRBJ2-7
TGTGCCAGCAGCCCCCGGGACAGGAGTTACGAGCAGTACTTC
CASSPRDRSYEQYF
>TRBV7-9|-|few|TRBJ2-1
TGTGCCAGCAGCTTACGGGAGCAGTTCTTC
CASSLREQFF
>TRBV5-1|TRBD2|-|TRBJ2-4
TGCGCCAGCAGCCCCGGACTAGCGGGAGGGGAAAACATTCAGTACTTC
CASSPGLAGGENIQYF
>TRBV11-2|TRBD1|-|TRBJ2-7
TGTGCCAGCAGCTTAGGTGCAGGGGGCTACGAGCAGTACTTC
CASSLGAGGYEQYF
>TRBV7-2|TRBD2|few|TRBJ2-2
TGTGCCAGCAGCGGAACGGGGGGGCTGGCCGGGGAGCTGTTTTTT
CASSGTGGLAGELFF
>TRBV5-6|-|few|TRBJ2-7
TGTGCCAGCAGCGGAGCCTACAGGAGCTACGAGCAGTACTTC
CASSGAYRSYEQYF